One and the same sample provided the 10 T cell receptor beta chains below, sequenced in a study of blood T cell repertoires in COVID-19. This table comes from immunoSEQ multiplex PCR, and its TCRdb copy is limited to in-frame clones, with some not included. Of roughly 290,000 clones in the sample, 70% to 90% are singletons; the top ten hold roughly 6.2%. The material sequenced was PBMCs or T cells enriched from blood (not recorded which). The source is a woman aged 40 to 55 who had recovered from COVID-19.

This clone appeared once. In DNA, the CDR3 is TGTGCCACCGCCCCGGGAGCGGGAGACTACGAGCAGTACTTC. Amino acids: CATAPGAGDYEQYF. The rearrangement uses TRBV6-5 and TRBJ2-7; TRBD2 aligns across 8 bases. Trimming at V came to 10 bases and at J to 3 bases, leaving 11 bases not matched to a gene. Germline V gene sequence: CDR1 MNHEY, CDR2 SVGAGI. This CDR3 contains 14 residues.

V is TRBV3-1 (or the pseudogene TRBV3-2) and J is TRBJ2-7, with a possible D match to TRBD1 (5 bases). Trimming left V 1 base short and J 7 bases short, with 14 bases between. There are 14 residues in the CDR3. Germline-derived CDR1 and CDR2 are LGHDT and YNNKEL (reference sequence). The chain's CDR3 is CASSQAGPKGEQYF. CDR3 DNA: TGTGCCAGCAGCCAAGCTGGGCCCAAGGGGGAGCAGTACTTC.

The genes are TRBV7-9 and TRBJ2-7, with D possibly TRBD2 on 5 matching bases. The CDR3 length is 15 residues. V shed 5 bases and J shed 0 bases, with 14 bases lying between them. Germline V CDR1 and CDR2: SEHNR, FQNEAQ (reference sequence). CDR3 coding DNA: TGTGCCAGCAGCCCCGGAAAGGACTTCTCCTACGAGCAGTACTTC. This codes for CASSPGKDFSYEQYF. Full variable domain (remainder filled in from reference TRBV7-9 and TRBJ2-7): DTGVSQNPRHKITKRGQNVTFRCDPISEHNRLYWYRQTLGQGPEFLTYFQNEAQLEKSRLLSDRFSAERPKGSFSTLEIQRTEQGDSAMYLCASSPGKDFSYEQYFGPGTRLTVT.

The genes are TRBV28 and TRBJ2-5; 8 bases are a match to TRBD1. Germline V CDR1 and CDR2: MDHEN, SYDVKM. The CDR3 covers 13 residues. The J segment lost 10 bases and the V segment lost 6 bases, leaving 10 bases of the junction unmatched. In DNA, the CDR3 is TGTGCCAGCAGATCCCCCCCAGGGGGCGTCCAGTACTTC. This gives the protein CASRSPPGGVQYF.

The chain joins TRBV19 to TRBJ2-1; D perhaps matches TRBD1 (6 bases). The length of the CDR3 is 12 residues. Looked up from germline, CDR1 is LNHDA and CDR2 is SQIVND (reference sequence). With 5 bases removed from V and 10 bases from J, the gap between germline ends came to 12 bases. CDR3 region: CASSYRDGEQFF. As DNA, the CDR3 is TGTGCCAGTAGTTACAGGGACGGCGAGCAGTTCTTC.

The V call is TRBV18, the J call TRBJ2-2, with TRBD2 matching over 8 bases. With 2 bases clipped from V and 1 base from J, the junction kept 3 bases outside the gene matches. Germline V gives CDR1 KGHSH, CDR2 LQKENI. The CDR3 totals 16 residues. The CDR3 here is CASSPVLAGNTGELFF. The CDR3 DNA reads TGTGCCAGCTCACCAGTTCTAGCGGGGAACACCGGGGAGCTGTTTTTT.

The chain is built from TRBV5-6 and TRBJ2-3; perhaps TRBD2 as D (6 bases). Germline CDR1 reads SGHDT; CDR2 reads YYEEEE. Trimming cost V 6 bases and J 4 bases, with 21 bases left between them. This CDR3 has 16 amino acids. The CDR3 loop reads CASTMRGSGGPDTQYF. As DNA, the CDR3 is TGTGCCAGCACCATGAGAGGGAGCGGAGGGCCAGATACGCAGTATTTT.

The chain employs TRBV9 and TRBJ2-2, with D possibly matching TRBD1 (6 bases). This CDR3 is 15 amino acids long. The V gene lost 4 bases and the J gene lost 0 bases, with 10 bases spanning the gap. CDR1 is SGDLS, CDR2 YYNGEE, per germline. CDR3 region: CASSPRTANTGELFF. The CDR3 region has the DNA TGTGCCAGCAGCCCGCGGACAGCGAACACCGGGGAGCTGTTTTTT.

This clone was picked up a small number of times. The chain is built from TRBV5-5 and TRBJ1-5; 7 bases line up with TRBD1. V dropped 2 bases and J dropped 5; count of bases not matched to a gene: 10. The germline V gene encodes CDR1 SGHKS and CDR2 YYEKEE (reference sequence). This CDR3 has 16 residues. The CDR3 DNA reads TGTGCCAGCAGCTTTTTTCCCGACAGGGCCTATCAGCCCCAGCATTTT. This gives the protein CASSFFPDRAYQPQHF.

The genes are TRBV9 and TRBJ2-1; TRBD2 agrees at 11 bases. Germline lookup yields CDR1 SGDLS and CDR2 YYNGEE. There are 16 residues in the CDR3. V trimming: 2 bases; J trimming: 3 bases; junction bases outside the gene matches: 4. The CDR3 bases are TGTGCCAGCAGCGTGGTTGGGACTAGCGGCTACAATGAGCAGTTCTTC. Amino acid sequence: CASSVVGTSGYNEQFF. The whole variable domain, filled in from reference TRBV9 and TRBJ2-1, reads DSGVTQTPKHLITATGQRVTLRCSPRSGDLSVYWYQQSLDQGLQFLIQYYNGEERAKGNILERFSAQQFPDLHSELNLSSLELGDSALYFCASSVVGTSGYNEQFFGPGTRLTVL.